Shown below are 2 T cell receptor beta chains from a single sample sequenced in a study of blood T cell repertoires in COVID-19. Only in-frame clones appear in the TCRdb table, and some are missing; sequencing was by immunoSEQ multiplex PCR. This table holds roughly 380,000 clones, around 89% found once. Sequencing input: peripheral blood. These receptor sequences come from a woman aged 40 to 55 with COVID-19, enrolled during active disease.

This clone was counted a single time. CDR3 in DNA: TGCGCCAGCAGCATGGCCATAGGGGGCCAAGAGACCCAGTACTTC. This sequence encodes CASSMAIGGQETQYF. The rearrangement uses TRBV5-1 and TRBJ2-5; D is possibly TRBD1 (6 bases). The CDR3 totals 15 residues. Trimming left V 4 bases short and J 1 base short, with 14 bases between. Germline V gene data show CDR1 as SGHRS and CDR2 as YFSETQ. Full variable domain (outside the CDR3, taken from reference TRBV5-1 and TRBJ2-5): KAGVTQTPRYLIKTRGQQVTLSCSPISGHRSVSWYQQTPGQGLQFLFEYFSETQRNKGNFPGRFSGRQFSNSRSEMNVSTLELGDSALYLCASSMAIGGQETQYFGPGTRLLVL.

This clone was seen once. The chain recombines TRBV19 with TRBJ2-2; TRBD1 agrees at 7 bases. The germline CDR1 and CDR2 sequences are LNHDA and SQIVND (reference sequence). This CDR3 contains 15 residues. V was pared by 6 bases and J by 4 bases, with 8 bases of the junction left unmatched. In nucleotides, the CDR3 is TGTGCCAGTAGCGTTACGACAGGGTTCACCGGGGAGCTGTTTTTT. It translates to CASSVTTGFTGELFF.